This T cell receptor beta chain derives from a study of T cell clonality in common variable immunodeficiency. The study, taken as a whole, reports: CVID subjects showed higher TCRbeta clonality than healthy controls.

Profiling relied on immunoSEQ multiplex PCR, and the TCRdb table lists in-frame clones only, not all of them. The sample holds 40,000 to 45,000 clones, and no clone turns up only once. V was cut by 0 bases and J by 2 bases, with 17 bases left in between. The CDR3 has 19 residues. In germline, CDR1 is LNHDA, CDR2 SQIVND (reference sequence). This clone was seen repeatedly, ten times or more. What it binds is not known. Coverage ceases 3 residues before the CDR3 finishes, and the germline J gene fills in the end. The sequenced material came from peripheral blood mononuclear cells. The chain employs TRBV19 and TRBJ2-6, with D unclear. The TCR originated in a person between 18 and 75 years old in good health. The DNA read from the CDR3 is TGTGCCAGTAGTATAGACCGATTTTCAATTCGCGCTGGGGCCAACGTC. Translation: CASSIDRFSIRAGANV. The full CDR3 is CASSIDRFSIRAGANVLTF.